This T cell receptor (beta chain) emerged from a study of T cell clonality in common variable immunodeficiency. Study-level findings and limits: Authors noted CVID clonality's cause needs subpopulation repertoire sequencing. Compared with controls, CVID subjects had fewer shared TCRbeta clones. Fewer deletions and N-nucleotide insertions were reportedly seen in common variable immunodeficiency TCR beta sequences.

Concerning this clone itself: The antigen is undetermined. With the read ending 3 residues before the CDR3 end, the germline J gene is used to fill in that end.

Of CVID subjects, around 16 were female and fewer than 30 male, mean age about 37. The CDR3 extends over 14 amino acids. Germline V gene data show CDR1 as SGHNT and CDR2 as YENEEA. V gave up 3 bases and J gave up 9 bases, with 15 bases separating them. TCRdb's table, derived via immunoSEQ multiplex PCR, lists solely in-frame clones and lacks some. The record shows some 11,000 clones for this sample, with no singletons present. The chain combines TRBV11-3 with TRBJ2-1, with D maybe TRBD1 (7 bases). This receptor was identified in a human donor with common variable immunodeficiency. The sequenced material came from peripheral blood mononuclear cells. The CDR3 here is CASSFRGGGGEQFF. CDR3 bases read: TGTGCCAGCAGCTTTCGAGGAGGGGGCGGTGAG.